These 29 T cell receptor beta chains came from one sample sequenced in a study of identical twins. TCRdb redid the calling of the 5' RACE reads with MiXCR, one entry per CDR3 protein. The sample records 1.5 million to 2 million distinct CDR3 sequences, under 35% being singletons. Sequenced input: cord blood. These receptors originate from a newborn girl in good health.

This clonotype was seen repeatedly, ten times or more. The rearrangement uses TRBV29-1 and TRBJ1-4; D gene ambiguous. The CDR3 extends over 13 amino acids. Germline lookup yields CDR1 SQVTM and CDR2 ANQGSEA. V lost 6 bases to trimming and J lost 6 bases, with 14 bases between them. In DNA form, the CDR3 reads TGCAGCGTGGCCCGGATCTTGGATGAAAAACTGTTTTTT. Protein product: CSVARILDEKLFF.

This clonotype has at least ten counts. V gene TRBV6-2 or TRBV6-3 combines with J gene TRBJ2-5; TRBD2 matches at 8 bases. Germline CDR1 is MNHEY and CDR2 is SVGEGT. J was trimmed by 1 base and V by 6 bases; bases with no gene match: 4. This CDR3 region has 14 residues. The CDR3 coding sequence is TGTGCCAGCAGGCTTCTAGCGGGCCAAGAGACCCAGTACTTC. It translates to CASRLLAGQETQYF.

The chain is built from TRBV3-1 and TRBJ2-4; TRBD2 agrees at 7 bases. The CDR3 runs 15 residues. Germline V gene sequence: CDR1 LGHDT, CDR2 YNNKEL (reference sequence). Unmatched junction bases numbered 3, after V lost 4 bases and J lost 0 bases. The DNA for the CDR3 is TGTGCCAGCAGCCGGGGAGGGATAGCCAAAAACATTCAGTACTTC. The encoded protein is CASSRGGIAKNIQYF.

This chain uses TRBV20-1 with TRBJ2-1; 11 bases are shared with TRBD2. Looked up from germline, CDR1 is DFQATT and CDR2 is SNEGSKA (reference sequence). The CDR3 consists of 15 residues. The ends lost 4 bases at V and 3 bases at J; junction bases unmatched: 5. DNA for the CDR3: TGCAGTGCTATACTAGCGGGGGTTATCTACAATGAGCAGTTCTTC. Translation gives CSAILAGVIYNEQFF.

This clonotype was detected a few times. The chain has TRBV6-1 and TRBJ1-5; tentative D call: TRBD1 (5 bases). The CDR3 length is 15 residues. Between the trimmed V and J ends, which lost 3 bases and 7 bases, there was a span of 16 bases. Germline assignment: CDR1 MNHNS and CDR2 SASEGT. The CDR3 DNA reads as TGTGCCAGCAGTGAGTCGACAGTCGACGGCCAGCCCCAGCATTTT. It codes for CASSESTVDGQPQHF.

This sequence joins TRBV5-1 and TRBJ2-3; D remains unclear. This CDR3 contains 16 residues. Trimming removed 3 bases at V and 2 bases at J, with 16 bases between. CDR1 is SGHRS and CDR2 is YFSETQ in the germline V gene. The CDR3, as DNA: TGCGCCAGCAGCTCGCCCTCCCTGGGCCCCACAGATACGCAGTATTTT. It encodes CASSSPSLGPTDTQYF.

Turning to this clonotype: One end of the junction does not line up with germline, which may come from a read error. The chain carries TRBV4-1 and TRBJ2-7, with 8 positions matching TRBD1. Germline lookup yields CDR1 MGHRA and CDR2 YSYEKL. This CDR3 is 13 amino acids long. The CDR3 loop is CARSQVDRVEQYF. In DNA form, the CDR3 reads TGCGCCAGAAGCCAAGTGGACAGGGTCGAGCAGTACTTC.

This rearrangement joins TRBV5-6 to TRBJ2-3, with a tentative D call TRBD1 (5 bases). The CDR3 consists of 11 residues. V lost 8 bases, J lost 5 bases, and 9 bases lay in between. Germline V lookup: CDR1 SGHDT, CDR2 YYEEEE. The CDR3 coding sequence is TGTGCCAGTAAAGGGGAAGATACGCAGTATTTT. Its protein product is CASKGEDTQYF.

The V call is TRBV5-1, the J call TRBJ1-5, with D possibly being TRBD1 (5 bases). The CDR3 is 16 residues long. In germline, CDR1 is SGHRS, CDR2 YFSETQ. V was pared by 4 bases and J by 3 bases, with 17 bases between. In DNA, the CDR3 is TGCGCCAGCAGCCCCAGGACCAGGGTAGTCAATCAGCCCCAGCATTTT. This sequence encodes CASSPRTRVVNQPQHF. Full variable domain (missing parts from reference TRBV5-1 and TRBJ1-5): KAGVTQTPRYLIKTRGQQVTLSCSPISGHRSVSWYQQTPGQGLQFLFEYFSETQRNKGNFPGRFSGRQFSNSRSEMNVSTLELGDSALYLCASSPRTRVVNQPQHFGDGTRLSIL.

The chain combines TRBV20-1 with TRBJ1-6; 8 bases line up with TRBD1. Germline CDR1 reads DFQATT; CDR2 reads SNEGSKA (reference sequence). The CDR3 sequence is 15 residues long. V was pared by 1 base and J by 7 bases, with 6 bases of the junction left unmatched. CDR3 amino acids: CSARAGGQENSPLHF. The CDR3 DNA sequence: TGCAGTGCTAGAGCTGGGGGACAGGAGAATTCACCCCTCCACTTT.

The chain combines TRBV7-8 with TRBJ2-7; D is ambiguous. Per the germline V gene, CDR1 is SGHVS and CDR2 is FQNEAQ. V dropped 2 bases and J dropped 3 bases, with 14 bases sitting between them. The CDR3 spans 15 residues. The CDR3 nucleotides read TGTGCCAGCAGCTTACGGTCGGGCAAAGTCTACGAGCAGTACTTC. Translation: CASSLRSGKVYEQYF.

The chain uses TRBV20-1 and TRBJ2-1; D call uncertain. This CDR3 has 13 residues. Germline CDR1 and CDR2: DFQATT and SNEGSKA (reference sequence). V lost 0 bases and J lost 5, with 8 bases in between. The CDR3 protein is CSAREESDNEQFF. The CDR3, as DNA: TGCAGTGCTAGAGAAGAATCCGACAATGAGCAGTTCTTC.

This chain uses TRBV5-1 with TRBJ1-5, with D perhaps matching TRBD1 (5 bases). V was pared by 3 bases and J by 2 bases, with 9 bases between. Per the germline V gene, CDR1 is SGHRS and CDR2 is YFSETQ. This CDR3 spans 14 amino acids. The CDR3 nucleotides are TGCGCCAGCAGCTCAGAAGGGGGCAATCAGCCCCAGCATTTT. Translating it yields CASSSEGGNQPQHF.

This clonotype was recorded a few times. The chain is built from TRBV7-9 and TRBJ2-1; 11 bases fit TRBD2. Germline V gives CDR1 SEHNR, CDR2 FQNEAQ (reference sequence). The CDR3 extends over 16 amino acids. V was clipped by 3 bases and J by 10 bases; unmatched bases: 11. The DNA of the CDR3 is TGTGCCAGCAGCTTGGGGACTAGCGGATATATGGGGGAGCAGTTCTTC. It codes for CASSLGTSGYMGEQFF. The full variable domain, with the rest looked up from reference TRBV7-9 and TRBJ2-1, is DTGVSQNPRHKITKRGQNVTFRCDPISEHNRLYWYRQTLGQGPEFLTYFQNEAQLEKSRLLSDRFSAERPKGSFSTLEIQRTEQGDSAMYLCASSLGTSGYMGEQFFGPGTRLTVL.

This chain uses TRBV6-6 with TRBJ1-4; D is perhaps TRBD1 (6 bases). CDR3 length: 15 residues. Trimming took off 3 bases at V and 8 bases at J, with 16 bases between the two ends. Germline V lookup: CDR1 MNHNY, CDR2 SVGAGI (reference sequence). The CDR3 loop is CASSYPRGRIEKLFF. CDR3 coding DNA: TGTGCCAGCAGTTATCCCAGGGGAAGAATCGAAAAACTGTTTTTT.

In regard to this clonotype: The junction departs from germline at one end; a sequencing error may be responsible. The genes are TRBV27 and TRBJ2-4; no reliable D call. Germline-derived CDR1 and CDR2 are MNHEY and SMNVEV (reference sequence). The CDR3 is 15 amino acids. The CDR3: CASSSPAAAKNIRYF. The CDR3, as DNA: TGTGCCAGCAGTTCCCCGGCAGCAGCCAAAAACATTCGGTACTTC.

The chain links TRBV27 to TRBJ2-7; 7 bases fit TRBD2. The trim removed 5 bases at V and 3 bases at J, leaving 16 bases unmatched. CDR3 size: 17 residues. Germline lookup yields CDR1 MNHEY and CDR2 SMNVEV (reference sequence). This CDR3 reads CASSPWGLWEGHYEQYF. In DNA, the CDR3 is TGTGCCAGCAGTCCCTGGGGGTTGTGGGAGGGCCACTACGAGCAGTACTTC.

In its sample, this clonotype was seen a few times. The chain is built from TRBV6-1 and TRBJ2-7; 8 bases are a match to TRBD1. Germline trimming cut 10 bases from V and 3 bases from J; bases unmatched to any gene: 8. This CDR3 spans 13 amino acids. From germline, CDR1 is MNHNS and CDR2 SASEGT. This CDR3 is CAIAGQGNYEQYF. As DNA, the CDR3 is TGTGCCATCGCTGGACAGGGTAACTACGAGCAGTACTTC.

The CDR3 coding sequence is TGCAGTGCCCGTGGGGCCGAGAGCTCCTACAATGAGCAGTTCTTC. It encodes CSARGAESSYNEQFF. This chain connects TRBV20-1 to TRBJ2-1; TRBD1 is a possible D gene (5 bases). The V end was cut by 6 bases, the J end by 0 bases, with 15 bases between. CDR1 is DFQATT, CDR2 SNEGSKA, per germline (reference sequence). The length of the CDR3 is 15 residues.

V and J are TRBV6-1 and TRBJ2-3, with D hard to call. The length of the CDR3 is 15 residues. Trimming pared 4 bases from V and 4 bases from J, leaving 15 bases between. Germline assignment: CDR1 MNHNS and CDR2 SASEGT. CDR3 nucleotides: TGTGCCAGCAGTGGGGATCGTCCTTGGGCAGATACGCAGTATTTT. It encodes CASSGDRPWADTQYF.

The count of this clonotype is one. This may stem from a read error, because a much larger clone lies one nucleotide away. The chain has TRBV4-2 and TRBJ2-5, with 12 bases aligning to TRBD2. J gave up 3 bases and V 0 bases, and 2 bases lay outside the gene matches. The CDR3 sequence is 16 residues long. CDR1 LGHNA and CDR2 YNFKEQ come from the germline V gene. CDR3 sequence: CASSQDASGGEETQYF. In nucleotides, the CDR3 is TGTGCCAGCAGCCAAGATGCTAGCGGGGGGGAAGAGACCCAGTACTTC.

This clonotype was observed a handful of times. V gene TRBV29-1 combines with J gene TRBJ2-5, with TRBD1 identical over 8 bases. The end of the DNA fits TRBJ2-7 better, so the J call may be wrong. The CDR3 runs 15 residues. Looked up from germline, CDR1 is SQVTM and CDR2 is ANQGSEA. The CDR3 nucleotides read TGCAGCGCCCTGGCCCGTACAGGGGGTTCCTACGAGCAGTACTTC. Its translation: CSALARTGGSYEQYF.

The chain has TRBV9 and TRBJ1-4; maybe TRBD1 (6 bases). Trimming removed 0 bases from V and 1 base from J, with 7 bases in between. The CDR3 contains 15 residues. Germline V gene lookup returns CDR1 SGDLS and CDR2 YYNGEE. Here the CDR3 reads CASSVDRVTNEKLFF. The CDR3 bases are TGTGCCAGCAGCGTAGACAGGGTAACTAATGAAAAACTGTTTTTT.

This clonotype was observed a single time. At one boundary the junction diverges from the germline segment, which might be a read error. The chain couples TRBV7-2 to TRBJ2-4, with D unclear. The J call may be mistaken, given a closer DNA end match to TRBJ2-7. This CDR3 spans 14 amino acids. From germline, CDR1 is SGHTA and CDR2 FQGNSA. For the CDR3, the DNA is TGTGCCGGCAGCTTATTCAGCGCCGCCTACGAGCAGTACTTC. Protein sequence: CAGSLFSAAYEQYF.

This rearrangement joins TRBV27 to TRBJ1-1, with D possibly being TRBD1 (5 bases). Germline-derived CDR1 and CDR2 are MNHEY and SMNVEV (reference sequence). V was trimmed by 0 bases and J by 5 bases, leaving 13 bases between them. The CDR3 loop spans 15 amino acids. The CDR3 region is CASSLSRGPGTEAFF. The DNA for the CDR3 is TGTGCCAGCAGTTTATCTCGGGGCCCTGGGACTGAAGCTTTCTTT.

The chain couples TRBV30 to TRBJ2-3; 8 nucleotides align to TRBD1. The CDR3 covers 14 residues. V gave up 2 bases and J gave up 2 bases; unmatched junction bases: 3. Germline CDR1 GTSNPN, CDR2 SVGIG (reference sequence). CDR3 sequence reads: CAWSPGGLTDTQYF. CDR3 in DNA: TGTGCCTGGAGTCCAGGGGGCCTCACAGATACGCAGTATTTT. The full variable domain, in which reference TRBV30 and TRBJ2-3 provide the parts outside the CDR3, is SQTIHQWPATLVQPVGSPLSLECTVEGTSNPNLYWYRQAAGRGLQLLFYSVGIGQISSEVPQNLSASRPQDRQFILSSKKLLLSDSGFYLCAWSPGGLTDTQYFGPGTRLTVL.

The chain links TRBV7-9 to TRBJ2-1; the D is unclear. The V end was cut by 2 bases, the J end by 7 bases, with 9 bases between. CDR1 and CDR2 from the germline V gene are SEHNR and FQNEAQ (reference sequence). The CDR3 covers 13 residues. CDR3 DNA: TGTGCCAGCAGCTTACTAGGGCAGAATGAGCAGTTCTTC. Amino acid sequence: CASSLLGQNEQFF.

The chain couples TRBV10-3 to TRBJ1-6; no definite D call. In germline, CDR1 is ENHRY, CDR2 SYGVKD. V dropped 6 bases and J dropped 6 bases, with 15 bases sitting between them. This CDR3 region has 15 residues. The CDR3 sequence is CAISITEGPNSPLHF. CDR3 in DNA: TGTGCCATCAGCATTACAGAGGGTCCTAATTCACCCCTCCACTTT.

This clonotype was recorded at least ten times. The chain has TRBV28 and TRBJ2-1, with D perhaps TRBD2 (6 bases). The V gene's germline CDR1 is MDHEN and CDR2 SYDVKM. This CDR3 has 15 residues. Trimming took off 6 bases at V and 7 bases at J, with 19 bases between the two ends. CDR3 region: CASRPGGVLENEQFF. The CDR3 nucleotides are TGTGCCAGCAGGCCCGGCGGGGTTTTGGAAAATGAGCAGTTCTTC.